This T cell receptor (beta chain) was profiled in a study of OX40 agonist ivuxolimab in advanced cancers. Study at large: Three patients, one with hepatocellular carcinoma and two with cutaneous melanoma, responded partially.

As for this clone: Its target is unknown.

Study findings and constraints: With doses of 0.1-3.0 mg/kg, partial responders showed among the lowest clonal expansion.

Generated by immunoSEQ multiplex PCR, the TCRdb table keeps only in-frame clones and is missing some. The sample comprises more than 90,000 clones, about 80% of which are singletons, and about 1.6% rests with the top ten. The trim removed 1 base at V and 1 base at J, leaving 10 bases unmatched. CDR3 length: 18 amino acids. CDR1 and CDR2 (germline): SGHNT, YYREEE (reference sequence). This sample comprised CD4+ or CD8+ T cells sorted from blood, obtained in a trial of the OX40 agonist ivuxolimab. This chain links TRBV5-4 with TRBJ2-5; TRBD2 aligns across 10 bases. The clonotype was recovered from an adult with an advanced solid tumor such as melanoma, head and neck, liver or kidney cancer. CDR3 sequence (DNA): TGTGCCAGCAGCTTGAACGCTATAGCGGGGGGACGCCAAGAGACCCAGTACTTC. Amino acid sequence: CASSLNAIAGGRQETQYF.